The clone carrying this TCR beta chain has more than one count but fewer than ten. No antigen is known for it. This CDR3 spans 15 amino acids. V lost 0 bases, J lost 5 bases, and 3 bases stayed unmatched. CDR1 and CDR2 from the germline V gene are SGHTS and YDEGEE. The data are from a study of T cell repertoires in cytomegalovirus infection. Overall study context: CMV epitopes in the study were HLA-C-restricted (recently identified) and HLA-B-restricted (well studied). CMV infection and matching HLA type were both indicated by public TCR beta signatures. Study-wide points: HLA-C-restricted CMV clonotypes gave the most frequent clonotype in two of eight donors.

TCRdb fed the reads into MiXCR, producing one record per CDR3 protein. The sample lists around 900,000 distinct CDR3 sequences, about a third occurring once. Sequencing used cultured CD8+ T cells from PBMCs, obtained from culture after CMV antigen stimulation. The chain employs TRBV5-8 and TRBJ2-5; 11 bases match TRBD2. The sequence came from a human donor in good health (CMV status not recorded). Some clones in this sample may be carry-over from other donors' samples. The CDR3 sequence is CASSLVIAGGETQYF. The CDR3 coding sequence is TGTGCCAGCAGCTTGGTGATAGCGGGGGGGGAGACCCAGTACTTC.